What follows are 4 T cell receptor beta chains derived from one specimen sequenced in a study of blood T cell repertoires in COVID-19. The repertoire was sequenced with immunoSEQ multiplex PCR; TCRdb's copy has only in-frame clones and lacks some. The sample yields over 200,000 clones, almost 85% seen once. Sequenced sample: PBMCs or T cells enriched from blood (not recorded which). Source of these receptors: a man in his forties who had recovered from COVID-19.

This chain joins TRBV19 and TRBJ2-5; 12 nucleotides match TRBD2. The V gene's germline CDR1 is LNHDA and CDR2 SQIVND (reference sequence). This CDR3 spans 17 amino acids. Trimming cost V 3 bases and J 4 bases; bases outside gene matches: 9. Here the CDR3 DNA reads TGTGCCAGTAGTATTCCCACCCTAGCGGGGGGGGGAGAGACCCAGTACTTC. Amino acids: CASSIPTLAGGGETQYF.

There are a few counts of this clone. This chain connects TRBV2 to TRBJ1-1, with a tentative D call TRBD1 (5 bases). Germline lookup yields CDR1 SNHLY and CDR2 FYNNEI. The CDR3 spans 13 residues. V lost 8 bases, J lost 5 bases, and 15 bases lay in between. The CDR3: CASDRREGTEAFF. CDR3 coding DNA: TGTGCCAGCGATCGGCGGGAGGGGACTGAAGCTTTCTTT.

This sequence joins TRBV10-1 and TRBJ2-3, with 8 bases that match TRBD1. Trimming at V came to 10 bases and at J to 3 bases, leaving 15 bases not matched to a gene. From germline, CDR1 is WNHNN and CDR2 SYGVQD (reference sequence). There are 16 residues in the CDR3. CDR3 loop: CATPIPRTGTTDTQYF. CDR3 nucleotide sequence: TGCGCCACCCCTATTCCCCGGACAGGGACTACAGATACGCAGTATTTT.

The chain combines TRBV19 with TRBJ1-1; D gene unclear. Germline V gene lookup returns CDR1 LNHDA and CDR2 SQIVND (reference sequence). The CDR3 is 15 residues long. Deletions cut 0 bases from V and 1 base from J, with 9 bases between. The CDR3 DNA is TGTGCCAGTAGTATAGATCATGGCCGGAACACTGAAGCTTTCTTT. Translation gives CASSIDHGRNTEAFF.